The source of this TCR beta chain is a study of shared clonotypes between healthy human individuals. Findings of the study overall: The low donor count limited represented genetic and exposure-history diversity. Large sequencing depth failed to make sorted-subset sequencing complete, rarefaction showed.

In regard to this clone: Its specificity is unknown.

Generated by immunoSEQ multiplex PCR, the TCRdb table keeps only in-frame clones and is missing some. The repertoire holds hundreds of thousands of clones, approximately 74% seen once, with 1.5% to 2% in the top ten. The sequenced sample consisted of memory CD4+ T cells sorted from blood. Specified subset: CD45RA-negative fraction. This receptor was obtained from a woman aged 25 to 39 in good health.

CDR3 bases: TGTGCCAGCAGCACCCCGGGACGCAGGACATACGAGCAGTACTTC. Translation gives CASSTPGRRTYEQYF. The rearrangement uses TRBV5-6 and TRBJ2-7, with D perhaps being TRBD1 or TRBD2 (5 bases each). The germline CDR1 and CDR2 sequences are SGHDT and YYEEEE. V lost 4 bases, J lost 4 bases, and 18 bases lay in between. There are 15 residues in the CDR3.